One sample yielded the 9 T cell receptor beta chains listed below, sequenced in a study of blood T cell repertoires in COVID-19. Data came from immunoSEQ multiplex PCR; TCRdb stores just in-frame clones and leaves some out. This table holds some 330,000 clones, around 83% found once. Material for sequencing was PBMCs or T cells enriched from blood (not recorded which). These receptors were collected from a woman aged 45-59 years who had recovered from COVID-19.

The chain recombines TRBV11-2 with TRBJ2-7, with D perhaps matching TRBD1 (6 bases). This CDR3 is built from 15 residues. V shed 1 base and J shed 0 bases, with 10 bases lying between them. Looked up from germline, CDR1 is SGHAT and CDR2 is FQNNGV. CDR3 sequence (DNA): TGTGCCAGCAGCTTAGGGACAGTAGCCTCCTACGAGCAGTACTTC. It is translated as CASSLGTVASYEQYF.

V gene TRBV5-1 combines with J gene TRBJ1-2, with 8 bases fitting TRBD1. The CDR3 is 15 amino acids. Per germline, CDR1 SGHRS and CDR2 YFSETQ. Germline trimming cut 3 bases from V and 0 bases from J; bases unmatched to any gene: 4. CDR3 loop: CASSSTGASNYGYTF. The CDR3 region has the DNA TGCGCCAGCAGCTCGACAGGGGCTTCTAACTATGGCTACACCTTC.

V is TRBV12-3 or TRBV12-4 and J is TRBJ1-1, with TRBD1 identical over 7 bases. V gave up 6 bases and J gave up 10 bases; unmatched junction bases: 11. The CDR3 is made up of 13 amino acids. The CDR3 is CASSARQGLPAFF. DNA for the CDR3: TGTGCCAGCAGCGCCCGACAGGGCTTGCCAGCTTTCTTT.

The chain links TRBV2 to TRBJ1-2; D is uncertain. There are 14 residues in the CDR3. Germline CDR1 reads SNHLY; CDR2 reads FYNNEI. V shed 4 bases and J shed 8 bases, with 17 bases lying between them. The CDR3 DNA reads as TGTGCCAGCAGTGTCGCCGGCGCCACGGGGGGCTACACCTTC. Its translation is CASSVAGATGGYTF. Full variable domain (missing parts from reference TRBV2 and TRBJ1-2): EPEVTQTPSHQVTQMGQEVILRCVPISNHLYFYWYRQILGQKVEFLVSFYNNEISEKSEIFDDQFSVERPDGSNFTLKIRSTKLEDSAMYFCASSVAGATGGYTFGSGTRLTVV.

V gene TRBV10-3 combines with J gene TRBJ1-5; 11 bases map to TRBD1. Germline V gene sequence: CDR1 ENHRY, CDR2 SYGVKD. CDR3 length equals 15 residues. With 2 bases clipped from V and 7 bases from J, the junction kept 4 bases outside the gene matches. CDR3 nucleotide sequence: TGTGCCATCAGTGAGGGGACAGGGGGACGACAGCCCCAGCATTTT. Residues: CAISEGTGGRQPQHF.

This sequence joins TRBV11-2 and TRBJ2-7; 10 bases are shared with TRBD2. With 5 bases clipped from V and 12 bases from J, the junction kept 16 bases outside the gene matches. From germline, CDR1 is SGHAT and CDR2 FQNNGV. The CDR3 has 15 residues. CDR3 DNA sequence: TGTGCCAGCAGCGGATCTACCGGGACTAGCGAGGCCACGTACTTC. It codes for CASSGSTGTSEATYF.

V usage is TRBV11-3 and J usage is TRBJ1-1; 7 nucleotides align to TRBD1. The CDR3 is made up of 16 amino acids. J lost 11 bases, V lost 0 bases, and 15 bases had no gene match. Germline V gene lookup returns CDR1 SGHNT and CDR2 YENEEA. The CDR3 spells CASSLDLSGTASSAFF. In DNA form, the CDR3 reads TGTGCCAGCAGCTTAGATCTATCCGGGACAGCCAGCAGTGCTTTCTTT.

V and J are TRBV7-2 and TRBJ1-4; perhaps TRBD1 as D (5 bases). The germline V gene has CDR1 SGHTA and CDR2 FQGNSA. V dropped 8 bases and J dropped 6 bases, with 16 bases sitting between them. The CDR3 spans 14 residues. As DNA, the CDR3 is TGTGCCAGCGCCATGAATCGGGGGGATGAAAAACTGTTTTTT. Residues: CASAMNRGDEKLFF.

Written as DNA, the CDR3 is TGTGCCAGCAGTGAGGGGGGGCGAAATTCACCCCTCCACTTT. Its translation: CASSEGGRNSPLHF. V usage is TRBV6-1 and J usage is TRBJ1-6; D possibly corresponds to TRBD1 (6 bases). Trimming cost V 3 bases and J 7 bases, with 10 bases left between them. The CDR3 has 14 residues. The V gene's germline CDR1 is MNHNS and CDR2 SASEGT.